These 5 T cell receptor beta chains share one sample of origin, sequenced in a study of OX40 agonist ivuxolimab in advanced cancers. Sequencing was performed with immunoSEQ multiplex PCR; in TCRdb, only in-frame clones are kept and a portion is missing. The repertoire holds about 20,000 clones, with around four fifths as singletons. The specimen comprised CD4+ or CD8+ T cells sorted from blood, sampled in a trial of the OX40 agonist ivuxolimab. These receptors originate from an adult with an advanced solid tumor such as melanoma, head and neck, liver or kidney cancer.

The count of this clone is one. CDR3 in amino acids: CASSLEDSYEQYF. CDR3 in DNA: TGTGCCAGCAGCTTGGAGGACAGTTACGAGCAGTACTTC. The genes are TRBV7-9 and TRBJ2-7, with D possibly matching TRBD1 (6 bases). CDR1 and CDR2 from the germline V gene are SEHNR and FQNEAQ (reference sequence). Trimming took 3 bases from V and 4 from J, leaving 10 bases between them. The CDR3 covers 13 residues. The full variable domain, in which reference TRBV7-9 and TRBJ2-7 provide the parts outside the CDR3, is DTGVSQNPRHKITKRGQNVTFRCDPISEHNRLYWYRQTLGQGPEFLTYFQNEAQLEKSRLLSDRFSAERPKGSFSTLEIQRTEQGDSAMYLCASSLEDSYEQYFGPGTRLTVT.

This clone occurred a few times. DNA for the CDR3: TGCGCCAGCAGCCAAGGGACTAGCGGGAACTACGAGCAGTACTTC. As protein: CASSQGTSGNYEQYF. V is TRBV4-3 and J is TRBJ2-7; the match to TRBD2 covers 12 bases. V lost 1 base to trimming and J lost 3 bases; unmatched junction nucleotides: 1. CDR1 and CDR2 from the germline V gene are LGHNA and YSLEER. CDR3 length: 15 residues.

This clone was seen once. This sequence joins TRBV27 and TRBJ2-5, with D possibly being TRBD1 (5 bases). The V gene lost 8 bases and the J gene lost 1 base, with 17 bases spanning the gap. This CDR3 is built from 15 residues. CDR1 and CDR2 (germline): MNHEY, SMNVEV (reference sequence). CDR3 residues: CASRALLDIQETQYF. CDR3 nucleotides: TGTGCCAGCCGAGCTCTTTTGGACATCCAAGAGACCCAGTACTTC.

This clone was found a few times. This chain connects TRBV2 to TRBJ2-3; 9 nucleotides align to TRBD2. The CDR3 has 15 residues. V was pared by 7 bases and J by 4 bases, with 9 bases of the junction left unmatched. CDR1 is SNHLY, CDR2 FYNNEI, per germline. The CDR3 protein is CASILPGLAADTQYF. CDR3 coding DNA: TGTGCCAGCATTTTACCGGGACTAGCAGCAGATACGCAGTATTTT.

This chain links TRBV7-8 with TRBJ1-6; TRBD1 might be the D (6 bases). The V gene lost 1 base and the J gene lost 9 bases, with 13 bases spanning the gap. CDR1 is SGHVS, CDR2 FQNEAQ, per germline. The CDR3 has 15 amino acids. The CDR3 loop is CASSLGGAGASPLHF. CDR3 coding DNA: TGTGCCAGCAGCTTAGGTGGGGCAGGGGCTTCACCCCTCCACTTT. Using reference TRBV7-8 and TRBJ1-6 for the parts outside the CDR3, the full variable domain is GAGVSQSPRYKVAKRGQDVALRCDPISGHVSLFWYQQALGQGPEFLTYFQNEAQLDKSGLPSDRFFAERPEGSVSTLKIQRTQQEDSAVYLCASSLGGAGASPLHFGNGTRLTVT.